The rows below give T cell receptor beta chains drawn from one sample of a study of cytomegalovirus exposure and HLA in healthy donors. Clones were sequenced by immunoSEQ multiplex PCR, and TCRdb holds only the in-frame ones, with some missing. The sample yields under 200,000 clones, nearly 90% seen once. The sample taken for sequencing was PBMCs. The receptors originated from a man between 18 and 29 years old in good health and CMV-seropositive. CDR3s include the opening cysteine and the closing phenylalanine or tryptophan. The D gene is left open where the match is weak. Clone size appears in some rows only: once, few, many, or a class for an expanded clone.

size,J,V,D,DNA,CDR3
.,TRBJ1-2,TRBV6-5,TRBD1,TGTGCCAGCAGTTTAGGGACAGGGCGTAACTATGGCTACACCTTC,CASSLGTGRNYGYTF
.,TRBJ1-4,TRBV7-2,.,TGTGCCAGCAGCCTGACAGGCCCTAATGAAAAACTGTTTTTT,CASSLTGPNEKLFF
.,TRBJ2-1,TRBV10-2,TRBD2,TGCGCCAGCAGTGGGGGACTAGCGGGAGGGCCTTACAATGAGCAGTTCTTC,CASSGGLAGGPYNEQFF
.,TRBJ2-1,TRBV7-3,.,TGTGCCAGCAGCTTAGGTAACGGGAGGCAGTTCTTC,CASSLGNGRQFF
.,TRBJ2-3,TRBV2,.,TGTGCCAGCAGTGAAGCGGCCCCGGAGAGGACAGATACGCAGTATTTT,CASSEAAPERTDTQYF
.,TRBJ2-1,TRBV10-3,TRBD2,TGTGCCACTGTGACTAGCGGGAGCTATGAGCAGTTCTTC,CATVTSGSYEQFF
.,TRBJ1-4,TRBV5-4,.,TGTGCCAGCAGCTTGGCCCGTGGGGGCGAGGCTGAAAAACTGTTTTTT,CASSLARGGEAEKLFF
.,TRBJ2-5,TRBV9,.,TGTGCCAGCAGCGTTAATCCCCAAGAGACCCAGTACTTC,CASSVNPQETQYF
.,TRBJ2-3,TRBV27,.,TGTGCCAGCAGTCCTACAGGGTCAGATACGCAGTATTTT,CASSPTGSDTQYF
few,TRBJ1-1,TRBV6-1,.,TGTGCCAGCGCAGATTACACTGAAGCTTTCTTT,CASADYTEAFF
.,TRBJ2-7,TRBV2,.,TGTGCCAGCAGCGATGACAGCTACGAGCAGTACTTC,CASSDDSYEQYF
.,TRBJ2-5,TRBV7-9,TRBD1,TGTGCCAGCAGCCTACTTTTAGGGGGACAGGGAGAGACCCAGTACTTC,CASSLLLGGQGETQYF
.,TRBJ2-5,TRBV7-3,TRBD2,TGTGCCAGCAGCAAGGGACTAGCGGGCCAAGAGACCCAGTACTTC,CASSKGLAGQETQYF
.,TRBJ2-5,TRBV5-4,.,TGTGCCAGCAGCCCGGGAGAGACCCAGTACTTC,CASSPGETQYF
.,TRBJ2-3,TRBV4-2,.,TGTGCCAGCAGCCAGTACAGGACCAATACGCAGTATTTT,CASSQYRTNTQYF
.,TRBJ2-1,TRBV7-3,TRBD2,TGTGCCAGCAGCTTAACAGCGGGAGGTCTCCCCAATGAGCAGTTCTTC,CASSLTAGGLPNEQFF
.,TRBJ2-1,TRBV5-8,TRBD1,TGTGCCAGCAGCCTCACAGGGGGCGCCTACAATGAGCAGTTCTTC,CASSLTGGAYNEQFF
.,TRBJ2-1,TRBV2,TRBD1,TGTGCCAGCCCGGGGACAGGGGGCGGGAGTGCGGGAATGAATGAGCAGTTCTTC,CASPGTGGGSAGMNEQFF
.,TRBJ2-1,TRBV9,TRBD2,TGTGCCAGCAGCGAGGGACTAGCGGCCTACAATGAGCAGTTCTTC,CASSEGLAAYNEQFF
.,TRBJ2-7,TRBV27,TRBD1,TGTGCCAGCAGTCCGCCGGACAGGGGGCTCTACGAGCAGTACTTC,CASSPPDRGLYEQYF
.,TRBJ2-1,TRBV27,.,TGTGCCAGCAGTTTAGCGGGATTTAACAATGAGCAGTTCTTC,CASSLAGFNNEQFF